Listed below are T cell receptor beta chains from one sample, sequenced in a study of primary melanoma T cells and metastatic recurrence. Sequencing used immunoSEQ multiplex PCR; TCRdb keeps in-frame clones, though not all of them. The data hold 2,300 or so clones, with over 60% observed a single time. Source material: melanoma tumor tissue. The receptors come from a human donor with melanoma. CDR3s include the opening cysteine and the closing phenylalanine or tryptophan. D genes are given only for firm matches. Size is omitted from some rows. Given values are once, few, many or a class for expanded clones.

NA,NA,TRBJ2-5,TRBV23-1,TGCGCCAGCAGCCAAGGCGCCACAGGGTTTGAGACCCAGTACTTC,CASSQGATGFETQYF
TRBD1,medium-sized,TRBJ1-1,TRBV11-3,TGTGCCAGCAGCTTACGACAGGGTACGCTAACTGAAGCTTTCTTT,CASSLRQGTLTEAFF
NA,NA,TRBJ2-1,TRBV12-2,TGTGCCACCAACCCCGCGGGAGGCACCAATGAGCAGTTCTTC,CATNPAGGTNEQFF
NA,medium-sized,TRBJ1-1,TRBV11-3,TGTGCCAGCAGCTTGCAGGGGATGGAGAACACTGAAGCTTTCTTT,CASSLQGMENTEAFF
NA,NA,TRBJ2-7,TRBV29-1,TGCAGCGTTGAAGTGAGGGGCTCCTACGAGCAGTACTTC,CSVEVRGSYEQYF
NA,few,TRBJ1-5,TRBV30,TGTGCCTGGGGAGATACAGGGCTCGGACAGCCCCAGCATTTT,CAWGDTGLGQPQHF
TRBD1,few,TRBJ2-2,TRBV15,TGTGCCACCAGCAGAGTGGGACAGGGAAACACCGGGGAGCTGTTTTTT,CATSRVGQGNTGELFF
NA,NA,TRBJ2-2,TRBV10-3,TGTGCCATCAGTGAGTCCGCGGGGCTAACCGGGGAGCTGTTTTTT,CAISESAGLTGELFF
TRBD1,NA,TRBJ1-5,TRBV19,TGTGCCAGCACAGAGACAGGGATTTATCAGCCCCAGCATTTT,CASTETGIYQPQHF
TRBD2,NA,TRBJ2-4,TRBV11-3,TGTGCCAGCAGCTTGACTAGCGGGGGGGATATAGCCAAAAACATTCAGTACTTC,CASSLTSGGDIAKNIQYF
NA,NA,TRBJ1-2,TRBV6-8,TGTGTCAGCAGTGTACCAGGTGCTAACTATGGCTACACCTTC,CVSSVPGANYGYTF
TRBD2,NA,TRBJ2-7,TRBV11-3,TGTGCCAGCAGCCTGGGACTAGCGGGAGAATCCCCGAACTACGAGCAGTACTTC,CASSLGLAGESPNYEQYF
NA,NA,TRBJ2-3,TRBV6-8,TGTGCCAGCAGTGATTCCCCGGGACTTAGCACAGATACGCAGTATTTT,CASSDSPGLSTDTQYF
TRBD2,NA,TRBJ2-3,TRBV6-8,TGTGCCAGCAGTGACATGGACGGGGGGGCCAAAGATACGCAGTATTTT,CASSDMDGGAKDTQYF
TRBD1,NA,TRBJ1-1,TRBV5-1,TGCGCCAGCAGCTCCGGGACAGGGGGCGGAAGAAAGGACACTGAAGCTTTCTTT,CASSSGTGGGRKDTEAFF
NA,NA,TRBJ2-7,TRBV28,TGTGCCAGCAGTTTTTACAGGGCAATTAGCTCCTACGAGCAGTACTTC,CASSFYRAISSYEQYF
NA,NA,TRBJ2-5,TRBV6-8,TGTGCCAGCAGTTACTCGGGGGGGCAGGGGAGGATGGAGACCCAGTACTTC,CASSYSGGQGRMETQYF
TRBD2,NA,TRBJ2-7,TRBV19,TGTGCCAGTAGTACGGGACTAGCGGGTGAGCAGTACTTC,CASSTGLAGEQYF
NA,NA,TRBJ2-7,TRBV11-3,TGTGCCAGCAGCTACACTGGGACGATCTACGAGCAGTACTTC,CASSYTGTIYEQYF
NA,NA,TRBJ1-1,TRBV18,TGTGCCAGCTCACCTGTTCGGGTTTTCACTGAAGCTTTCTTT,CASSPVRVFTEAFF
TRBD1,NA,TRBJ1-4,TRBV29-1,TGCAGCGTTAGGACAGGGGGCGACGAAAAACTGTTTTTT,CSVRTGGDEKLFF
TRBD2,NA,TRBJ2-3,TRBV11-3,TGTGCCAGCAGCTTAGACGCGGCTAGCGGGGGGCCAAGCACAGATACGCAGTATTTT,CASSLDAASGGPSTDTQYF
NA,NA,TRBJ2-2,TRBV6-8,TGTGCCACGGAGGGGGTCGGCGCCGGGGAGCTGTTTTTT,CATEGVGAGELFF
TRBD1,once,TRBJ2-2,TRBV6-8,TGTGCCAGCAGTTACGTAAAGAGGACAGGACAGAACACCGGGGAGCTGTTTTTT,CASSYVKRTGQNTGELFF
NA,few,TRBJ2-2,TRBV19,TGTGCCAGTAGTGGCCTGTACACCGGGGAGCTGTTTTTT,CASSGLYTGELFF
TRBD1,few,TRBJ1-5,TRBV6-8,TGTGCCAGCAGAGGGACAGGGGGCGGATATAGCAATCAGCCCCAGCATTTT,CASRGTGGGYSNQPQHF
NA,NA,TRBJ1-5,TRBV1,TGCGCCAGCAGCCCAACAGCTCAGCCCCAGCATTTT,CASSPTAQPQHF
TRBD2,NA,TRBJ2-1,TRBV29-1,TGCAGCGTATTATCCGCCGGGACTAGTTGGGGGAGCTCCTACAATGAGCAGTTCTTC,CSVLSAGTSWGSSYNEQFF
TRBD2,NA,TRBJ2-1,TRBV12-5,TGTGCCAGCCGACAGCGGGGTAGCTCCTACAATGAGCAGTTCTTC,CASRQRGSSYNEQFF
NA,NA,TRBJ2-5,TRBV12-1,TGTGCCAGCAGCTTTTCGGGGGCAGAGACCCAGTACTTC,CASSFSGAETQYF
TRBD2,NA,TRBJ2-5,TRBV6-8,TGTGCCAGCATGACGAGGGCTAGCGGCAACCAAGAGACCCAGTACTTC,CASMTRASGNQETQYF
TRBD1,NA,TRBJ1-5,TRBV11-3,TGTGCCAGCAGCTTAGAGACAGGGGTTAGCAATCAGCCCCAGCATTTT,CASSLETGVSNQPQHF
NA,NA,TRBJ1-4,TRBV6-8,TGTGCCGGTAAGGGGCGTAAACGGGAAAAACTGTTTTTT,CAGKGRKREKLFF
NA,few,TRBJ1-6,TRBV29-1,TGCAGCGTTGGGACGGGAAATTCACCCCTCCACTTT,CSVGTGNSPLHF
NA,few,TRBJ1-2,TRBV28,TGTGCCAGCAGGCTCACAGGGAGATCTAACTATGGCTACACCTTC,CASRLTGRSNYGYTF
NA,NA,TRBJ2-7,TRBV1,TGCGCCAGCAGCCAAAAAAAATTACGGGACCCCTTGAAGTTTACCTACGAGCAGTACTTC,CASSQKKLRDPLKFTYEQYF
TRBD2,NA,TRBJ2-7,TRBV28,TGTGCCAGCAGAGAAGCGGGAGCGGGGTCCTACGAGCAGTACTTC,CASREAGAGSYEQYF
NA,NA,TRBJ2-3,TRBV11-3,TGTGCCAGCAGCTTAGAAGGGGGACGCGGCACAGATACGCAGTATTTT,CASSLEGGRGTDTQYF
NA,NA,TRBJ2-6,TRBV27,TGTGCCAGCAGTTTATCTTTCTCTGGGGCCAACGTCCTGACTTTC,CASSLSFSGANVLTF
NA,NA,TRBJ2-7,TRBV14,TGTGCCAGCAGCCAAGAGATCGGGGGAGGTGACGAGCAGTACTTC,CASSQEIGGGDEQYF
TRBD1,NA,TRBJ2-7,TRBV6-8,TGTGCTATCAGTGGGGACAGGGACGGCGAGCAGTACTTC,CAISGDRDGEQYF
TRBD2,once,TRBJ2-1,TRBV15,TGTGCCACCAGCACTGACGGGGGGGCTTTCGACAATGAGCAGTTCTTC,CATSTDGGAFDNEQFF
TRBD1,large,TRBJ2-5,TRBV28,TGTGCCAGCAGTCCCCACTCTGACAGGGGGGAGACCCAGTACTTC,CASSPHSDRGETQYF
NA,NA,TRBJ2-2,TRBV11-3,TGTGCCAGCAGCCCAGCTCTTCCGTCCGGGGAGCTGTTTTTT,CASSPALPSGELFF
TRBD1,NA,TRBJ2-7,TRBV11-3,TGTGCCAGCACCCGCCAGTACAGGGGGGTTTACGAGCAGTACTTC,CASTRQYRGVYEQYF
NA,NA,TRBJ1-1,TRBV7-1,TGTGCCAGCAGCTTCTTATCACAGACTGAAGCTTTCTTT,CASSFLSQTEAFF
TRBD2,NA,TRBJ2-5,TRBV19,TGTGCCAGTAGTATTGGGGATGGGGGGGTCAACCAAGAGACCCAGTACTTC,CASSIGDGGVNQETQYF
NA,NA,TRBJ2-7,TRBV6-4,TGTGCCACCACGCAGTCCTACGAGCAGTACTTC,CATTQSYEQYF
NA,once,TRBJ1-2,TRBV18,TGTGCCAGCTCACCACTCCCGGGTTCTAACTATGGCTACACCTTC,CASSPLPGSNYGYTF
TRBD1,NA,TRBJ1-6,TRBV6-8,TGTGCCAGCAGTAGGGAGGGACAGGGTTGGTCACCCCTCCACTTT,CASSREGQGWSPLHF
NA,few,TRBJ2-4,TRBV18,TGTGCCAGCTCAAGAGGTTTGTTGAGAAACATTCAGTACTTC,CASSRGLLRNIQYF
TRBD1,NA,TRBJ2-2,TRBV7-6,TGTGCCAGCAGCTTAAAAGGGGGCTCCACCGGGGAGCTGTTTTTT,CASSLKGGSTGELFF
NA,few,TRBJ2-1,TRBV18,TGTGCCAGCTCACCACGGCCCAACAATGAGCAGTTCTTC,CASSPRPNNEQFF